Presented here are 23 T cell receptor beta chains from one specimen sequenced in a study of molecular identifiers for immune sequencing clone quantification. TCRdb reanalysed the PCR reads using MiXCR and keeps one entry per CDR3 protein. The profile shows around 470,000 distinct CDR3 sequences, 20% to 25% of them singletons. Source material: naive CD8+ T cells from blood, with Jurkat cell RNA spiked in. Subset noted: FACS-sorted CD8+CD4-CCR7+CD45RA+ naive T cells. The receptors were gathered from a human donor in good health. Some libraries in this study had Jurkat cell RNA spiked in.

This rearrangement joins TRBV5-1 to TRBJ2-3, with 7 bases matching TRBD2. The trim removed 3 bases at V and 0 bases at J, leaving 13 bases unmatched. Per the germline V gene, CDR1 is SGHRS and CDR2 is YFSETQ. This CDR3 comprises 18 residues. This CDR3 reads CASSSGLAGPSSTDTQYF. Here the CDR3 DNA reads TGCGCCAGCAGCTCAGGGTTAGCGGGTCCCTCTAGCACAGATACGCAGTATTTT.

This clonotype appeared once. The chain has TRBV28 and TRBJ2-7; D is unclear. The V and J ends lost 8 bases and 0 bases respectively, with 8 bases between them. The CDR3 is made up of 12 amino acids. Germline CDR1 is MDHEN and CDR2 is SYDVKM. CDR3 residues: CASGISSYEQYF. The CDR3 DNA sequence: TGTGCCAGCGGTATTAGCTCCTACGAGCAGTACTTC.

The sample holds many counts of this clonotype. The chain combines TRBV10-2 with TRBJ1-1; 8 bases map to TRBD1. V trimming: 0 bases; J trimming: 5 bases; junction bases outside the gene matches: 8. The CDR3 totals 16 residues. CDR1 and CDR2 (germline): WSHSY, SAAADI. The CDR3 nucleotides are TGCGCCAGCAGTGAGTCATCGGGACAGGCGGGTACTGAAGCTTTCTTT. Translated, it gives CASSESSGQAGTEAFF.

This clonotype has just a few counts. This chain joins TRBV19 and TRBJ1-1; D is ambiguous. Germline V gives CDR1 LNHDA, CDR2 SQIVND (reference sequence). The V and J ends lost 1 base and 5 bases respectively, with 8 bases between them. The length of the CDR3 is 13 residues. The CDR3 here is CASSIVEGTEAFF. The CDR3 DNA sequence: TGTGCCAGTAGTATAGTAGAGGGTACTGAAGCTTTCTTT.

In its sample, this clonotype was seen a few times. The chain has TRBV7-6 and TRBJ2-7; maybe TRBD2 (6 bases). V lost 0 bases, J lost 0 bases, and 15 bases lay in between. The CDR3 runs to 17 residues. Looked up from germline, CDR1 is SGHVS and CDR2 is FNYEAQ. The CDR3 region is CASSLAGGVGSSYEQYF. The CDR3 DNA reads TGTGCCAGCAGCTTAGCGGGGGGAGTGGGGAGCTCCTACGAGCAGTACTTC.

This chain connects TRBV11-2 to TRBJ1-2; D call uncertain. V was pared by 5 bases and J by 5 bases, with 12 bases between. Germline V gene lookup returns CDR1 SGHAT and CDR2 FQNNGV. This CDR3 contains 13 residues. The CDR3 sequence: CASSGLTLYGYTF. Here the CDR3 DNA reads TGTGCCAGCAGCGGGCTTACTTTGTATGGCTACACCTTC.

This rearrangement joins TRBV4-3 to TRBJ2-7; D might be TRBD2 (6 bases). V was pared by 0 bases and J by 2 bases, with 17 bases between. This CDR3 has 17 residues. Per the germline V gene, CDR1 is LGHNA and CDR2 is YSLEER. As DNA, the CDR3 is TGCGCCAGCAGCCAAGATGAGGGGTACGGGAGTCCCTACGAGCAGTACTTC. This codes for CASSQDEGYGSPYEQYF.

Only a few counts were recorded for this clonotype. J is TRBJ2-1 and V is TRBV5-4; 8 bases agree with TRBD1. CDR1 and CDR2 from the germline V gene are SGHNT and YYREEE (reference sequence). With 4 bases clipped from V and 7 bases from J, the junction kept 13 bases outside the gene matches. The CDR3 is 16 amino acids. This chain's CDR3 is CASSGGQGRRLNEQFF. The CDR3 bases are TGTGCCAGCAGCGGAGGACAGGGACGGAGACTGAATGAGCAGTTCTTC.

This clonotype came up many times. The chain joins TRBV7-9 to TRBJ2-5; D possibly corresponds to TRBD2 (5 bases). Trimming shortened V by 4 bases and J by 4 bases, and 19 bases separated the two germline ends. The germline CDR1 and CDR2 sequences are SEHNR and FQNEAQ (reference sequence). The length of the CDR3 is 16 residues. The CDR3 nucleotides are TGTGCCAGCAGCTCAACCGTGGGGAGTTTAATAGAGACCCAGTACTTC. Its translation: CASSSTVGSLIETQYF. Full variable domain (outside the CDR3, taken from reference TRBV7-9 and TRBJ2-5): DTGVSQNPRHKITKRGQNVTFRCDPISEHNRLYWYRQTLGQGPEFLTYFQNEAQLEKSRLLSDRFSAERPKGSFSTLEIQRTEQGDSAMYLCASSSTVGSLIETQYFGPGTRLLVL.

This chain uses TRBV6-5 with TRBJ2-1; unclear D gene. The V gene's germline CDR1 is MNHEY and CDR2 SVGAGI. This CDR3 region has 15 residues. The V end was cut by 7 bases, the J end by 0 bases, with 13 bases between. This chain's CDR3 is CASTHSQASYNEQFF. Written as DNA, the CDR3 is TGTGCCAGCACCCACTCCCAGGCCTCCTACAATGAGCAGTTCTTC.

As for this clonotype: Given a much more abundant clone one base away, this may be a read error. The chain links TRBV5-1 to TRBJ2-1; TRBD1 matches 9 bases. The germline V gene encodes CDR1 SGHRS and CDR2 YFSETQ. The CDR3 contains 15 residues. V dropped 4 bases and J dropped 12; count of bases not matched to a gene: 14. CDR3 loop: CASSQTGGAFHGQFF. The DNA of the CDR3 is TGCGCCAGCAGCCAAACAGGGGGCGCATTCCATGGGCAGTTCTTC.

The V and J genes are TRBV6-5 and TRBJ1-1; 8 nucleotides line up with TRBD1. The germline V gene has CDR1 MNHEY and CDR2 SVGAGI. The CDR3 consists of 15 residues. The J segment lost 5 bases and the V segment lost 1 base, leaving 6 bases of the junction unmatched. The CDR3 loop reads CASSYYGQGRTEAFF. The CDR3 DNA sequence: TGTGCCAGCAGTTACTATGGACAGGGTCGGACTGAAGCTTTCTTT.

This clonotype has only a few counts. The chain carries TRBV14 and TRBJ2-3; D unresolved. The CDR3 is made up of 16 amino acids. CDR1 is SGHDN, CDR2 FVKESK, per germline. V lost 5 bases to trimming and J lost 0 bases, with 15 bases between them. CDR3 DNA sequence: TGTGCCAGCAGCAGAGGAGCCTACTCTAGCACAGATACGCAGTATTTT. The encoded protein is CASSRGAYSSTDTQYF.

This clonotype was detected ten times or more. This chain's CDR3 is CASSRTDPQETQYF. The CDR3, as DNA: TGCGCCAGCAGCCGGACAGACCCGCAAGAGACCCAGTACTTC. This chain connects TRBV5-1 to TRBJ2-5; D might be TRBD1 (6 bases). Germline assignment: CDR1 SGHRS and CDR2 YFSETQ. CDR3 length: 14 residues. V was clipped by 4 bases and J by 2 bases, with 12 bases between them.

The sample holds many counts of this clonotype. The rearrangement uses TRBV2 and TRBJ1-5, with D hard to call. CDR1 and CDR2 from the germline V gene are SNHLY and FYNNEI. The CDR3 loop spans 15 amino acids. Trimming shortened V by 0 bases and J by 0 bases, and 6 bases separated the two germline ends. The chain's CDR3 is CASSEAGNSNQPQHF. In DNA form, the CDR3 reads TGTGCCAGCAGTGAAGCGGGTAATAGCAATCAGCCCCAGCATTTT. The entire variable domain, with the rest obtained from reference TRBV2 and TRBJ1-5, is as follows: EPEVTQTPSHQVTQMGQEVILRCVPISNHLYFYWYRQILGQKVEFLVSFYNNEISEKSEIFDDQFSVERPDGSNFTLKIRSTKLEDSAMYFCASSEAGNSNQPQHFGDGTRLSIL.

This clonotype was counted between two and nine times. This rearrangement joins TRBV12-3 or TRBV12-4 to TRBJ2-4; TRBD2 is a possible D gene (6 bases). V gave up 0 bases and J gave up 11 bases, with 8 bases separating them. CDR3 size: 12 residues. The CDR3 DNA sequence: TGTGCCAGCAGTTTAGCGCGGGGCGTTCAGTACTTC. This codes for CASSLARGVQYF.

For this clonotype: This may come from a read error, since a much larger clone is one base off. The chain joins TRBV4-1 to TRBJ1-1; D ambiguous. The germline CDR1 and CDR2 sequences are MGHRA and YSYEKL. CDR3 length: 13 residues. V was pared by 4 bases and J by 1 base, with 7 bases between. The CDR3 coding sequence is TGCGCCAGCAGCCGACTAACGAACACTGAAGCTTTCTTT. It yields the protein CASSRLTNTEAFF.

The chain is built from TRBV30 and TRBJ2-7; 9 nucleotides agree with TRBD2. The V segment lost 5 bases and the J segment 2 bases; nucleotides outside the gene matches: 7. The CDR3 spans 14 residues. The germline gives CDR1 GTSNPN, CDR2 SVGIG (reference sequence). The CDR3 sequence: CAWGSGGRAYEQYF. DNA for the CDR3: TGTGCCTGGGGCTCGGGCGGGAGGGCCTACGAGCAGTACTTC.

The V and J genes are TRBV14 and TRBJ1-2; D is ambiguous. The V gene's germline CDR1 is SGHDN and CDR2 FVKESK. The CDR3 has 14 amino acids. Trimming pared 3 bases from V and 2 bases from J, leaving 10 bases between. The CDR3 DNA reads TGTGCCAGCAGCCACTCCGGGTCCAACTATGGCTACACCTTC. Translated: CASSHSGSNYGYTF.

With respect to this clonotype: This clone may be a read error of a much larger clone one base away. V gene TRBV28 combines with J gene TRBJ2-7, with TRBD1 identical over 7 bases. CDR3 size: 16 residues. Germline CDR1 is MDHEN and CDR2 is SYDVKM. V shed 5 bases, J shed 1 base, and the junction held 11 bases outside the gene matches. The CDR3 sequence is CASSTPGDRVSYEQYF. Here the CDR3 DNA reads TGTGCCAGCAGTACTCCTGGCGACAGGGTTTCCTACGAGCAGTACTTC. The whole variable domain, filled in from reference TRBV28 and TRBJ2-7, reads DVKVTQSSRYLVKRTGEKVFLECVQDMDHENMFWYRQDPGLGLRLIYFSYDVKMKEKGDIPEGYSVSREKKERFSLILESASTNQTSMYLCASSTPGDRVSYEQYFGPGTRLTVT.

This clonotype showed up just a few times. At one of its ends the junction is not consistent with the germline gene, which may arise from a read error. The chain uses TRBV5-3 and TRBJ2-1; D is unclear. TRBV5-3 falls under the ORF class, with uncertain function. The length of the CDR3 is 16 residues. CDR3 loop: CASSFPRNTLNNEQFF. In DNA, the CDR3 is TGTGCCAGCAGCTTCCCCAGGAATACACTTAACAATGAGCAGTTCTTC.

The chain recombines TRBV6-1 with TRBJ1-4; TRBD1 matches 9 bases. The CDR3 runs 18 residues. V lost 3 bases to trimming and J lost 4 bases; unmatched junction nucleotides: 12. Per the germline V gene, CDR1 is MNHNS and CDR2 is SASEGT. CDR3 in amino acids: CASSEVGQGNVFNEKLFF. CDR3 in DNA: TGTGCCAGCAGTGAGGTCGGACAGGGGAATGTCTTTAATGAAAAACTGTTTTTT.

This clonotype was seen more than once but under ten times. The J gene is TRBJ2-3, the V gene TRBV19, with 9 bases lining up with TRBD1. The CDR3 length is 17 residues. Germline V gene lookup returns CDR1 LNHDA and CDR2 SQIVND (reference sequence). The junction had 15 bases not matched to a gene; V was cut back by 5 bases and J by 6 bases. The CDR3 DNA sequence: TGTGCCAGTAGTCCGGCCCCGGGACAGGGTAGTTGGGATACGCAGTATTTT. Translating it yields CASSPAPGQGSWDTQYF.